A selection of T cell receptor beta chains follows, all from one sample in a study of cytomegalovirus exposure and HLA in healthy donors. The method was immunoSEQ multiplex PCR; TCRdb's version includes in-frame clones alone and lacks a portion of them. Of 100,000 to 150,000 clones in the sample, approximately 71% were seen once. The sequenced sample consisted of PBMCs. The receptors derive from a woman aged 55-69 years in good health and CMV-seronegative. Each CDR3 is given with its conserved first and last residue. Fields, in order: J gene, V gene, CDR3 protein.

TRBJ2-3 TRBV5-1 CASSWGHGQGATDTQYF
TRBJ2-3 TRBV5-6 CASSPGGGTDTQYF
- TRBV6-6 CASSYPYSYEQYF
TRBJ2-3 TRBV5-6 CASSSYSTDTQYF
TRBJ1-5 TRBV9 CASSSGGGSNQPQHF
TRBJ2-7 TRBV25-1 CASSDQGYSYEQYF
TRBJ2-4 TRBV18 CASSPPGLPLAKNIQYF
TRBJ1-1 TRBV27 CASSSREGGLTEAFF
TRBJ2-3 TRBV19 CASSISRGGTDTQYF
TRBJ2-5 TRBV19 CASSIAAGGKETQYF